Included here is one TCR gamma chain sequence, with context. Its target is not known. Only one base separates this from a far larger clonotype, so it likely reflects a read error. The limits of the CDR3 on the DNA are not certain, so only TCRdb's listed CDR3 is given. Ends included, the CDR3 has 18 residues. This entry belongs to a study of gammadelta T cells in human blood. Study-level findings and limits: Microbial exposure appeared to drive polyclonal γδ T cell expansion after birth.

TCRdb re-called the RT-PCR reads via CATT. The repertoire has 450 to 700 gamma-chain clones, about 3.4% of them found once; the top ten carry 20%. The sample was non-Vgamma9Vdelta2 gamma-delta T cells from adult blood. The genes are TRGV11 and TRGJP1. TRGV11 is an ORF for which the function is uncertain. This clonotype was sampled from a human donor. The chain's CDR3 is CTTVPAGCDDTTGWFRIF.